This is a list of T cell receptor beta chains from one sample in a study of T cell changes during pregnancy in multiple sclerosis. The protocol was immunoSEQ multiplex PCR, while the TCRdb copy is restricted to in-frame clones and leaves out a portion. The data hold tens of thousands of clones, with approximately 90% observed a single time. The sample was CD8+ T cells from peripheral blood mononuclear cells, taken after pregnancy. The receptors come from a female donor in good health, enrolled as a control in a pregnancy study. Each CDR3 is given with its conserved first and last residue. A D gene is named only where the DNA matches it firmly. The size of a clone is reported for some rows only, either as once, few or many, or as a class for expanded clones.

J gene: TRBJ2-7
clone size: once
V gene: TRBV7-9
D gene: -
CDR3 DNA: TGTGCCAGCAGCCCCCCAGGGTCCTACGAGCAGTACTTC
CDR3 protein: CASSPPGSYEQYF

J gene: TRBJ1-2
clone size: -
V gene: TRBV6-5
D gene: TRBD1
CDR3 DNA: TGTGCCAGCAGGGGACAGGACTACTATGGCTACACCTTC
CDR3 protein: CASRGQDYYGYTF

J gene: TRBJ2-7
clone size: -
V gene: TRBV2
D gene: TRBD1
CDR3 DNA: TGTGCCAGCAGTCCCGGGACAGCCTACGAGCAGTACTTC
CDR3 protein: CASSPGTAYEQYF

J gene: TRBJ1-2
clone size: -
V gene: TRBV6-1
D gene: -
CDR3 DNA: TGTGCCAGCAGTGAAGAGGGGACATCTTACGGCTACACCTTC
CDR3 protein: CASSEEGTSYGYTF

J gene: TRBJ1-1
clone size: -
V gene: TRBV29-1
D gene: -
CDR3 DNA: TGCAGCGTGAGCGGGGGCTCGGTTGGTTTCTTT
CDR3 protein: CSVSGGSVGFF

J gene: TRBJ1-1
clone size: few
V gene: TRBV20-1
D gene: -
CDR3 DNA: TGCAGTGTCCCGGGTGGCACTGAAGCTTTCTTT
CDR3 protein: CSVPGGTEAFF

J gene: TRBJ1-1
clone size: once
V gene: TRBV5-4
D gene: -
CDR3 DNA: TGTGCCAGCAGCTTGACAGGGTACACTGAAGCTTTCTTT
CDR3 protein: CASSLTGYTEAFF

J gene: TRBJ2-7
clone size: -
V gene: TRBV4-3
D gene: -
CDR3 DNA: TGCGCCAGCAGCCAATTCGACAGCTCCTACGAGCAGTACTTC
CDR3 protein: CASSQFDSSYEQYF

J gene: TRBJ2-7
clone size: once
V gene: TRBV5-1
D gene: TRBD1
CDR3 DNA: TGCGCCAGCAGCCCCGGGACAGGGGGCTACGAGCAGTACTTC
CDR3 protein: CASSPGTGGYEQYF

J gene: TRBJ1-1
clone size: -
V gene: TRBV18
D gene: -
CDR3 DNA: TGTGCCAGCTCACCGGAGACAGGTTTGAACACTGAAGCTTTCTTT
CDR3 protein: CASSPETGLNTEAFF

J gene: TRBJ1-2
clone size: -
V gene: TRBV12-5
D gene: TRBD1
CDR3 DNA: TGTGCTAGTGGTTTGCAACGAGGGACAGGTACTTATGGCTACACCTTC
CDR3 protein: CASGLQRGTGTYGYTF

J gene: TRBJ1-1
clone size: -
V gene: TRBV5-6
D gene: -
CDR3 DNA: TGTGCCAGCAGCGACACACCGCGGGGGGCCGCTGAAGCTTTCTTT
CDR3 protein: CASSDTPRGAAEAFF

J gene: TRBJ2-5
clone size: -
V gene: TRBV7-8
D gene: TRBD1
CDR3 DNA: TGTGCCAGCAGCTTAGACGCAGGGGGCGTCCAAGAGACCCAGTACTTC
CDR3 protein: CASSLDAGGVQETQYF

J gene: TRBJ2-2
clone size: once
V gene: TRBV7-3
D gene: -
CDR3 DNA: TGTGCCAGCAGCTTATTGACGGGCGGGGAGCTGTTTTTT
CDR3 protein: CASSLLTGGELFF

J gene: TRBJ1-5
clone size: -
V gene: TRBV20-1
D gene: -
CDR3 DNA: TGCAGTGCTAGAGAAGGCGGGCCCCAGCATTTT
CDR3 protein: CSAREGGPQHF

J gene: TRBJ1-5
clone size: -
V gene: TRBV15
D gene: TRBD1
CDR3 DNA: TGTGCCACCAGCAGAGAGTTACAGGGGAGTCAGCCCCAGCATTTT
CDR3 protein: CATSRELQGSQPQHF

J gene: TRBJ2-1
clone size: -
V gene: TRBV11-2
D gene: TRBD1
CDR3 DNA: TGTGCCAGCAGTGGACAGGGGCAGTTCTTC
CDR3 protein: CASSGQGQFF

J gene: TRBJ1-5
clone size: -
V gene: TRBV28
D gene: -
CDR3 DNA: TGTGCCAGCAGTTTTGGGGCTTTCGGGGGGTTTGTCAATCAGCCCCAGCATTTT
CDR3 protein: CASSFGAFGGFVNQPQHF

J gene: TRBJ1-1
clone size: -
V gene: TRBV7-9
D gene: TRBD1
CDR3 DNA: TGTGCCAGCAGCGACTCTACAGGGGGGCTAGCTTTCTTT
CDR3 protein: CASSDSTGGLAFF

J gene: TRBJ2-7
clone size: -
V gene: TRBV4-3
D gene: TRBD2
CDR3 DNA: TGCGCCAGCAGCCAAGTAGCGGGGGGGCCGGGGGAGCAGTACTTC
CDR3 protein: CASSQVAGGPGEQYF

J gene: TRBJ2-7
clone size: -
V gene: TRBV28
D gene: TRBD1
CDR3 DNA: TGTGCCTGCAAACAGGGGGCACACTACGAGCAGTACTTC
CDR3 protein: CACKQGAHYEQYF

J gene: TRBJ2-7
clone size: -
V gene: TRBV4-3
D gene: -
CDR3 DNA: TGCGCCAGCAGCCAAGGTGTAGGACAGTGGAGACCCTACGAGCAGTACTTC
CDR3 protein: CASSQGVGQWRPYEQYF

J gene: TRBJ2-2
clone size: -
V gene: TRBV6-5
D gene: TRBD2
CDR3 DNA: TGTGCCAGCAGTTCTACCGGGGGGGCCGCCGGGGAGCTGTTTTTT
CDR3 protein: CASSSTGGAAGELFF

J gene: TRBJ2-7
clone size: -
V gene: TRBV7-2
D gene: -
CDR3 DNA: TGTGCCAGCAGCTTAGGTGGCGGGGCCCTCTACGAGCAGTACTTC
CDR3 protein: CASSLGGGALYEQYF

J gene: TRBJ1-2
clone size: once
V gene: TRBV6-4
D gene: -
CDR3 DNA: TGTGCCAGCAGTGAATCGGCGGATGAACCGTATGGCTACACCTTC
CDR3 protein: CASSESADEPYGYTF

J gene: TRBJ1-1
clone size: -
V gene: TRBV7-8
D gene: TRBD1
CDR3 DNA: TGTGCCAGCAGCCCCCCAGGGGGCCTAATGAACACTGAAGCTTTCTTT
CDR3 protein: CASSPPGGLMNTEAFF

J gene: TRBJ2-1
clone size: -
V gene: TRBV7-2
D gene: TRBD2
CDR3 DNA: TGTGCCAGCACCCCGGGTAGCGGGGGGGGGTACAATGAGCAGTTCTTC
CDR3 protein: CASTPGSGGGYNEQFF

J gene: TRBJ2-7
clone size: -
V gene: TRBV11-3
D gene: TRBD1
CDR3 DNA: TGTGCCAGCAGCCCTGGGACAGGGACCTACGAGCAGTACTTC
CDR3 protein: CASSPGTGTYEQYF

J gene: TRBJ1-2
clone size: -
V gene: TRBV14
D gene: TRBD1
CDR3 DNA: TGTGCCAGCAGCCAAGATCGACAGGGGACGGAAGGCTACACCTTC
CDR3 protein: CASSQDRQGTEGYTF

J gene: TRBJ2-2
clone size: -
V gene: TRBV5-6
D gene: -
CDR3 DNA: TGTGCCAGCAGCACAGGCTCCAACACCGGGGAGCTGTTTTTT
CDR3 protein: CASSTGSNTGELFF

J gene: TRBJ1-2
clone size: -
V gene: TRBV7-9
D gene: TRBD1
CDR3 DNA: TGTGCCAGCAGCGCCTACAGGGGAGAGGATGGCTACACCTTC
CDR3 protein: CASSAYRGEDGYTF

J gene: TRBJ2-3
clone size: -
V gene: TRBV7-2
D gene: TRBD2
CDR3 DNA: TGTGCCAGCAGCTCCCGGGGGGGGCGGGGGTTGGTTGATACAGATACGCAGTATTTT
CDR3 protein: CASSSRGGRGLVDTDTQYF

J gene: TRBJ2-3
clone size: -
V gene: TRBV21-1
D gene: -
CDR3 DNA: TGTGCCAGCAGCCTACTAGAGCCGATGCAGTATTTT
CDR3 protein: CASSLLEPMQYF

J gene: TRBJ2-7
clone size: -
V gene: TRBV7-9
D gene: TRBD2
CDR3 DNA: TGTGCCAGCAGCCCCCCGGGACTAGGGACCTACGAGCAGTACTTC
CDR3 protein: CASSPPGLGTYEQYF

J gene: TRBJ1-2
clone size: -
V gene: TRBV7-9
D gene: TRBD1
CDR3 DNA: TGTGCCAGCAGCCCCACCGGGACAGGGGATGGCTACACCTTC
CDR3 protein: CASSPTGTGDGYTF

J gene: TRBJ2-1
clone size: -
V gene: TRBV7-9
D gene: -
CDR3 DNA: TGTGCCAGCAGCCTGGGGGGGGCCGGCGAGCAGTTCTTC
CDR3 protein: CASSLGGAGEQFF

J gene: TRBJ1-6
clone size: once
V gene: TRBV7-6
D gene: -
CDR3 DNA: TGTGCCAGCAGCTTTGGCGGGAATCATTCACCCCTCCACTTT
CDR3 protein: CASSFGGNHSPLHF

J gene: TRBJ2-5
clone size: -
V gene: TRBV27
D gene: TRBD2
CDR3 DNA: TGTGCCAGCAGTTTAGGAGCGGGGGGGCAAGGAGAGACCCAGTACTTC
CDR3 protein: CASSLGAGGQGETQYF

J gene: TRBJ2-5
clone size: -
V gene: TRBV7-3
D gene: -
CDR3 DNA: TGTGCCAGCAGCGTCACAGGGCCACAAGAGACCCAGTACTTC
CDR3 protein: CASSVTGPQETQYF

J gene: TRBJ2-7
clone size: -
V gene: TRBV5-1
D gene: -
CDR3 DNA: TGCGCCAGCAGCCTGGGAGGCGTCTACGAGCAGTACTTC
CDR3 protein: CASSLGGVYEQYF

J gene: TRBJ1-5
clone size: -
V gene: TRBV18
D gene: -
CDR3 DNA: TGTGCCAGCTCACCAAGGAGTGACTCCTTGCCCCAGCATTTT
CDR3 protein: CASSPRSDSLPQHF

J gene: TRBJ2-2
clone size: -
V gene: TRBV5-1
D gene: -
CDR3 DNA: TGCGCCAGCAGCTCGACAGGAGACACCGGGGAGCTGTTTTTT
CDR3 protein: CASSSTGDTGELFF

J gene: TRBJ2-3
clone size: -
V gene: TRBV7-9
D gene: TRBD2
CDR3 DNA: TGTGCCAGCCAGCGGGCTAGCGGGGAGGGTACAGATACGCAGTATTTT
CDR3 protein: CASQRASGEGTDTQYF

J gene: TRBJ1-2
clone size: -
V gene: TRBV7-9
D gene: -
CDR3 DNA: TGTGCCAGCTTTGAACGGGAATTCTATGGCTACACCTTC
CDR3 protein: CASFEREFYGYTF

J gene: TRBJ1-1
clone size: -
V gene: TRBV30
D gene: -
CDR3 DNA: TGTGCCTGGACCAATGGAGGGGTCACTGAAGCTTTCTTT
CDR3 protein: CAWTNGGVTEAFF

J gene: TRBJ2-3
clone size: -
V gene: TRBV4-3
D gene: -
CDR3 DNA: TGCGCCAGCAGCCAAGTGGCGGGACGAGTAGATACGCAGTATTTT
CDR3 protein: CASSQVAGRVDTQYF

J gene: TRBJ2-7
clone size: -
V gene: TRBV10-2
D gene: TRBD2
CDR3 DNA: TGCGCCAGCAGTGATTCGGTAGCGGGGTTTTTC
CDR3 protein: CASSDSVAGFF

J gene: TRBJ1-5
clone size: -
V gene: TRBV19
D gene: -
CDR3 DNA: TGTGCCAGTAGTATGCAGATAACAGGGTTGCAGCCCCAGCATTTT
CDR3 protein: CASSMQITGLQPQHF

J gene: TRBJ2-7
clone size: -
V gene: TRBV4-2
D gene: -
CDR3 DNA: TGTGCCAGCGGCCCAAGAGGGGGAGGGTACGAGCAGTACTTC
CDR3 protein: CASGPRGGGYEQYF

J gene: TRBJ1-1
clone size: -
V gene: TRBV6-1
D gene: TRBD1
CDR3 DNA: TGTGCCAGCCGACAGGGTACGGGTGAAGCTTTCTTT
CDR3 protein: CASRQGTGEAFF

J gene: TRBJ1-2
clone size: -
V gene: TRBV4-1
D gene: -
CDR3 DNA: TGCGCCAGCACCCTGGACTCTTGGGACTATGGCTACACCTTC
CDR3 protein: CASTLDSWDYGYTF

J gene: TRBJ2-5
clone size: -
V gene: TRBV15
D gene: -
CDR3 DNA: TGTGCCACCAGCAGACCGGACAGACAAGAGACCCAGTACTTC
CDR3 protein: CATSRPDRQETQYF

J gene: TRBJ1-4
clone size: -
V gene: TRBV10-3
D gene: -
CDR3 DNA: TGTGCCATCAGTGAGCCCCCTGATGAAAAACTGTTTTTT
CDR3 protein: CAISEPPDEKLFF

J gene: TRBJ1-2
clone size: -
V gene: TRBV29-1
D gene: -
CDR3 DNA: TGCAGCGTCTACGGACAGATGGGGGAAGGCTATGGCTACACCTTC
CDR3 protein: CSVYGQMGEGYGYTF

J gene: TRBJ2-7
clone size: few
V gene: TRBV13
D gene: TRBD1
CDR3 DNA: TGTGCCAGCAGCCCGAGCGCTACCGGGACAGGGACCTACGAGCAGTACTTC
CDR3 protein: CASSPSATGTGTYEQYF

J gene: TRBJ2-7
clone size: -
V gene: TRBV28
D gene: TRBD1
CDR3 DNA: TGTGCCAGCAGCGGGACAGGGGATGGTCAGACGGGACAGCAGTACTTC
CDR3 protein: CASSGTGDGQTGQQYF

J gene: TRBJ2-1
clone size: -
V gene: TRBV4-1
D gene: -
CDR3 DNA: TGCGCCAGCAGCCAAGATGAGGGAAATGAGCAGTTCTTC
CDR3 protein: CASSQDEGNEQFF

J gene: TRBJ2-1
clone size: -
V gene: TRBV4-3
D gene: -
CDR3 DNA: TGCGCCAGCAGCCAAGACCGACAGACCAATGAGCAGTTCTTC
CDR3 protein: CASSQDRQTNEQFF